This T cell receptor beta chain was observed in a study of T cell responses to AZD1222 COVID-19 vaccine. The CDR3 sequence is 14 residues long. Trimming pared 4 bases from V and 1 base from J, leaving 10 bases between. In germline, CDR1 is MNHEY, CDR2 SVGAGI. Only in-frame clones appear in the TCRdb table, and some are missing; sequencing was by immunoSEQ multiplex PCR. The sample lists 100,000 to 150,000 clones, more than 80% occurring once. The chain has TRBV6-5 and TRBJ1-1; D call uncertain. The TCR originated in an adult in good health. The sequences come from peripheral blood, collected on day 0 of AZD1222 vaccination. The CDR3 protein is CASSFSQANTEAFF. Written as DNA, the CDR3 is TGTGCCAGCAGTTTCTCCCAGGCGAACACTGAAGCTTTCTTT.